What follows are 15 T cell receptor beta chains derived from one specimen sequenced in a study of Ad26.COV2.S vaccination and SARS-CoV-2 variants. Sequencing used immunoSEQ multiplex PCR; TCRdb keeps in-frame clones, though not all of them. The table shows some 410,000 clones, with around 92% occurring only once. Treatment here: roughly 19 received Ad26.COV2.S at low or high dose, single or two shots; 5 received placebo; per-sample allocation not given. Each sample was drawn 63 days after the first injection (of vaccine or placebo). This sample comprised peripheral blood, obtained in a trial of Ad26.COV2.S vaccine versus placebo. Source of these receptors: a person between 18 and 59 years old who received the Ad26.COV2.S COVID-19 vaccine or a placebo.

This chain's CDR3 is CASSLQKGGSYNEQFF. In DNA, the CDR3 is TGTGCCAGCAGTTTACAAAAGGGGGGGTCCTACAATGAGCAGTTCTTC. The chain links TRBV27 to TRBJ2-1, with D possibly matching TRBD2 (7 bases). The V end lost 2 bases, the J end lost 1 base, and 12 bases lay between the germline ends. Per germline, CDR1 MNHEY and CDR2 SMNVEV (reference sequence). The CDR3 consists of 16 residues.

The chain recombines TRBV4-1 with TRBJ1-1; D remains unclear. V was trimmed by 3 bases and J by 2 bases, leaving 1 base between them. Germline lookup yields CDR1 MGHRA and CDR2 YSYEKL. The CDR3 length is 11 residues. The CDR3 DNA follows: TGCGCCAGCAGCCATAACACTGAAGCTTTCTTT. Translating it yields CASSHNTEAFF.

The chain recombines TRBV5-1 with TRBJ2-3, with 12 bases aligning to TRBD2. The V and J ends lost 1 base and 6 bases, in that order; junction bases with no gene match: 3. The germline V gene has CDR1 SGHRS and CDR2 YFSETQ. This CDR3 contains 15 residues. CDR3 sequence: CASSLPGTSGDTQYF. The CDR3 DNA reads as TGCGCCAGCAGCTTGCCCGGGACTAGCGGGGATACGCAGTATTTT. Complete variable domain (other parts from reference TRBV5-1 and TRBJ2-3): KAGVTQTPRYLIKTRGQQVTLSCSPISGHRSVSWYQQTPGQGLQFLFEYFSETQRNKGNFPGRFSGRQFSNSRSEMNVSTLELGDSALYLCASSLPGTSGDTQYFGPGTRLTVL.

The CDR3 region is CASSGQGATNEKLFF. As DNA, the CDR3 is TGTGCCAGCAGCGGTCAGGGGGCAACTAATGAAAAACTGTTTTTT. V usage is TRBV5-6 and J usage is TRBJ1-4; TRBD1 aligns across 7 bases. The junction had 3 bases not matched to a gene; V was cut back by 4 bases and J by 0 bases. This CDR3 spans 15 amino acids. Per germline, CDR1 SGHDT and CDR2 YYEEEE.

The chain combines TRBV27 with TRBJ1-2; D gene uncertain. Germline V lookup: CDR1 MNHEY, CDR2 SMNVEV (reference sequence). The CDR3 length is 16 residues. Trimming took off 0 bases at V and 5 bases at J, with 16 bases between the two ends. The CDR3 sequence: CASSLSYGLTQYGYTF. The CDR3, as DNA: TGTGCCAGCAGTTTATCCTACGGCCTAACTCAATATGGCTACACCTTC.

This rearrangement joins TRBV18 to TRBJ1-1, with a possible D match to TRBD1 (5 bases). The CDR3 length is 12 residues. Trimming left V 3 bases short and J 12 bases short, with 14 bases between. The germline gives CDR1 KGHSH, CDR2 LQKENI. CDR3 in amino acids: CASSPKGWGTFF. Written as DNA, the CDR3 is TGTGCCAGCTCACCTAAGGGATGGGGGACTTTCTTT.

In DNA form, the CDR3 reads TGTGCCAGCAGTTTATCGACAGGTGCTTATGGAAAACTGTTTTTT. This translates into CASSLSTGAYGKLFF. The chain is built from TRBV27 and TRBJ1-4; D might be TRBD1 (6 bases). In germline, CDR1 is MNHEY, CDR2 SMNVEV (reference sequence). V was shortened by 0 bases and J by 10 bases, with 15 bases between the two germline ends. The CDR3 is 15 residues long.

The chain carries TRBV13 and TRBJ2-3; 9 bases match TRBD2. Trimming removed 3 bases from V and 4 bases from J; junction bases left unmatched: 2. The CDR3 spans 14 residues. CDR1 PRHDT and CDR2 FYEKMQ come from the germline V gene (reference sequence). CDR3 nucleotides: TGTGCCAGCAGCTTCGGGACTAGCCCAGATACGCAGTATTTT. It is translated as CASSFGTSPDTQYF. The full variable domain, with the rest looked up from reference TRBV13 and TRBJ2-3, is AAGVIQSPRHLIKEKRETATLKCYPIPRHDTVYWYQQGPGQDPQFLISFYEKMQSDKGSIPDRFSAQQFSDYHSELNMSSLELGDSALYFCASSFGTSPDTQYFGPGTRLTVL.

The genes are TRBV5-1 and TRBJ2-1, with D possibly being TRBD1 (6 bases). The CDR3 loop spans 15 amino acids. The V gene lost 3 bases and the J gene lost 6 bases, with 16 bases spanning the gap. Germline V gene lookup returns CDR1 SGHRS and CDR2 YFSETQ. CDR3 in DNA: TGCGCCAGCAGCTGGGGGCAGGGTAGGGCCAATGAGCAGTTCTTC. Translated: CASSWGQGRANEQFF.

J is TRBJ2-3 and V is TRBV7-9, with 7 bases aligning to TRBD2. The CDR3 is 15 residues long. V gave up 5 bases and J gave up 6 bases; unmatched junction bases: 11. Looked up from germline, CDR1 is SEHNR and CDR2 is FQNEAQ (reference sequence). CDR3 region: CASSDTSALRDTQYF. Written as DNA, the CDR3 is TGTGCCAGCAGCGATACTAGCGCACTACGGGATACGCAGTATTTT.

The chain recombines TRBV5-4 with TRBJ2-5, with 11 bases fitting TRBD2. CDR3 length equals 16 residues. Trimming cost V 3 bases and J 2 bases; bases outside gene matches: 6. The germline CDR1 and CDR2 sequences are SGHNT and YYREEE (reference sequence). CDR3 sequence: CASSSRLAGRQETQYF. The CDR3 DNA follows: TGTGCCAGCAGCTCGAGACTAGCGGGGCGTCAAGAGACCCAGTACTTC.

CDR3 protein: CASSARNTIYF. CDR3 DNA sequence: TGTGCCAGTAGTGCCAGGAACACCATATATTTT. The genes are TRBV19 and TRBJ1-3, with unresolved D. Germline V gene sequence: CDR1 LNHDA, CDR2 SQIVND (reference sequence). The CDR3 covers 11 residues. V was pared by 5 bases and J by 7 bases, with 6 bases between. The full variable domain, completed using reference TRBV19 and TRBJ1-3, is DGGITQSPKYLFRKEGQNVTLSCEQNLNHDAMYWYRQDPGQGLRLIYYSQIVNDFQKGDIAEGYSVSREKKESFPLTVTSAQKNPTAFYLCASSARNTIYFGEGSWLTVV.

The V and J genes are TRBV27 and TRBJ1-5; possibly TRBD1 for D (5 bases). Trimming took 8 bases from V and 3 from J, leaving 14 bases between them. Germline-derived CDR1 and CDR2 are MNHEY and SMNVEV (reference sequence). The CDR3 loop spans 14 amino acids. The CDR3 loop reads CASGRDSFNQPQHF. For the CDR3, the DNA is TGTGCCAGCGGAAGAGACAGCTTCAATCAGCCCCAGCATTTT.

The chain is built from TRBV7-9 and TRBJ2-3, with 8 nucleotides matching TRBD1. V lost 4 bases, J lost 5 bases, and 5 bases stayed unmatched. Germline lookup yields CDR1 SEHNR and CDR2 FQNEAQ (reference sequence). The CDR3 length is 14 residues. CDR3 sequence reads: CASSSGQGIDTQYF. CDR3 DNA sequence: TGTGCCAGCAGCTCCGGACAGGGAATAGATACGCAGTATTTT.

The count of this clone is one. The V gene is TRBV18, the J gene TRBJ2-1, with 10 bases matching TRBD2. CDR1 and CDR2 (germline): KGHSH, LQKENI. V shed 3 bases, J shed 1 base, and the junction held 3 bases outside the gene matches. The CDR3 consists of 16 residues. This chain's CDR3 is CASSPLAGVSYNEQFF. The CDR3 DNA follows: TGTGCCAGCTCACCGCTAGCGGGGGTATCCTACAATGAGCAGTTCTTC.